The clone carrying this TCR beta chain has a count of ten or more. Its antigen is unknown. The data were taken from a study of cytomegalovirus exposure and HLA in healthy donors. In the PCR, 60 Vbeta and 13 Jbeta primers were used. Using immunoSEQ multiplex PCR, the repertoire was profiled, and TCRdb retains in-frame clones only, with some absent. This sample has 100,000 to 120,000 clones, with 65% to 75% found just once. Study-level findings and limits: Three chains linked to CMV were shown in vitro to be specific for CMV antigens. What a later analysis reportedly showed was that an Asian-associated ancestry cluster had fewer N-insertions than the roughly 670-donor mean. Some segments of the V type, notably TRBV6-2 and TRBV6-3, were excluded as indistinguishable. DRB1 had the most TCR associations and HLA-C the fewest, a later analysis found, with rates varying by HLA locus.

This CDR3 region has 17 residues. The sequence came from a woman aged 40-49 years in good health and CMV-seropositive. The V call is TRBV21-1, the J call TRBJ1-2; the table's D call, TRBD1, has no DNA check behind it. TRBV21-1 is a documented pseudogene. The sample was PBMCs. Written as DNA, the CDR3 is TGTGCCAGCAGCAGGGGCAGGGGGCTATGTGCTAACTATGGCTACACCTTC. Amino acid sequence: CASSRGRGLCANYGYTF.